This T cell receptor (beta chain) emerged from a study of T cell changes during pregnancy in multiple sclerosis (dated by TCRdb to between 2019 and 2020). About the study as a whole: The study looked at changes in the T cell repertoire across pregnancy in women with multiple sclerosis.

The CDR3 goes from the cysteine to the phenylalanine over 14 residues. The CDR3 DNA has 42 bases and is translated from base 1. V is shortened by 4 bases, J by 5 bases, and the region joining them spans 14 bases. CDR1 and CDR2 were assigned from the germline V gene (reference sequence) as SGHNT and YYREEE. Receptor amplification or capture employed the immunoSEQ multiplex PCR assay. TCRdb limited this immuneACCESS table to in-frame rearrangements with V and J called. A share of clones is missing; checked studies link under half to unresolved V genes, and the rest is unexplained. This sample lists around 20,000 clones; 88% were detected once. The ten largest clones take up nearly 5.5% of the sample. As to this clone: Its antigen remains undetermined. No much larger clone exists at a distance of one base, and base qualities are not known.

The chain links TRBV5-4 with TRBJ2-3, with a tentative D gene TRBD1 over 6 matching bases. The sequenced sample was CD8+ T cells from peripheral blood mononuclear cells, obtained after pregnancy. The clonotype originates from a female donor in good health, enrolled as a control in a pregnancy study. For the CDR3, the sequence is CASSQQGPRDTQYF. At the DNA level, the sequence is TGTGCCAGCAGCCAACAGGGTCCCCGAGATACGCAGTATTTT. The variable domain in full, with residues beyond the CDR3 obtained from the reference TRBV5-4 and TRBJ2-3 genes, is ETGVTQSPTHLIKTRGQQVTLRCSSQSGHNTVSWYQQALGQGPQFIFQYYREEENGRGNFPPRFSGLQFPNYSSELNVNALELDDSALYLCASSQQGPRDTQYFGPGTRLTVL.